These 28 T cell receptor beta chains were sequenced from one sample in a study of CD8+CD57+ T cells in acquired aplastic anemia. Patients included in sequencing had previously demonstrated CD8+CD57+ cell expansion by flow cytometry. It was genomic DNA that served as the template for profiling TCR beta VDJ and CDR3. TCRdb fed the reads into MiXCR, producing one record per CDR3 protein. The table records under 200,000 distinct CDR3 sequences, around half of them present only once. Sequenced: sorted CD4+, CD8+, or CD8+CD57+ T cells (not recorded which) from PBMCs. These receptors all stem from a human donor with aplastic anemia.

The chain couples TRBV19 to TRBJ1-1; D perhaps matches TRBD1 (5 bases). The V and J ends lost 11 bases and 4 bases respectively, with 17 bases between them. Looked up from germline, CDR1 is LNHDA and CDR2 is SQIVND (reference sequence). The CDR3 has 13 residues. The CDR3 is CAGSPGGGTEAFF. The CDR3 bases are TGTGCCGGCAGCCCGGGGGGGGGCACTGAAGCTTTCTTT.

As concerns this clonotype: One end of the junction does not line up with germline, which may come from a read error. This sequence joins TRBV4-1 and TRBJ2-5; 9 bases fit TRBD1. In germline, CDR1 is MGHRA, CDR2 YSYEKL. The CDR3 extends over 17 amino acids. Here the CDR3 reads CAGSQDPQGAQQETQYF. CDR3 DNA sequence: TGCGCCGGCAGCCAAGACCCACAGGGGGCCCAACAAGAGACCCAGTACTTC.

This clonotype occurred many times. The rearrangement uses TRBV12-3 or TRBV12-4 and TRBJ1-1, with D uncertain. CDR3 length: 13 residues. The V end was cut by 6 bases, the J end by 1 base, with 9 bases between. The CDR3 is CASSASANTEAFF. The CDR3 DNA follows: TGTGCCAGCAGCGCCTCAGCGAACACTGAAGCTTTCTTT.

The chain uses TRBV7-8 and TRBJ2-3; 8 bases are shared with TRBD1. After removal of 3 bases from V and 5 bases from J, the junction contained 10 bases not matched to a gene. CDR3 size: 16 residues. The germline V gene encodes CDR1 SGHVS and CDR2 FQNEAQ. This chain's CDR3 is CASSLGRTGPGDTQYF. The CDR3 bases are TGTGCCAGCAGCTTGGGACGGACAGGGCCGGGAGATACGCAGTATTTT.

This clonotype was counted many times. CDR3 sequence (DNA): TGTGCCAGTTACAGGGAGGGCTACACCTTC. Amino acid sequence: CASYREGYTF. The rearrangement links TRBV19 to TRBJ1-2, with D maybe TRBD1 (6 bases). Trimming cost V 8 bases and J 8 bases, with 9 bases left between them. The germline CDR1 and CDR2 sequences are LNHDA and SQIVND (reference sequence). CDR3 length: 10 residues.

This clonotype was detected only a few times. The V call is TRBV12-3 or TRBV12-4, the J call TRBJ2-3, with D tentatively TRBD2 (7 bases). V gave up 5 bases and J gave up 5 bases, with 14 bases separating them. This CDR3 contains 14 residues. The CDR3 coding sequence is TGTGCCAGCAGTGGGAGGGGGTTCGGAGATACGCAGTATTTT. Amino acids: CASSGRGFGDTQYF.

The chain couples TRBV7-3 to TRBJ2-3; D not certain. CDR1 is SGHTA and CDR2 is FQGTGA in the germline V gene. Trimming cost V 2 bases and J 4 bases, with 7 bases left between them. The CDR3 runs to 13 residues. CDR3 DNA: TGTGCCAGCAGCTTAGGGGTCGCAGATACGCAGTATTTT. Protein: CASSLGVADTQYF. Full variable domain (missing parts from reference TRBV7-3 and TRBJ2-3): GAGVSQTPSNKVTEKGKYVELRCDPISGHTALYWYRQSLGQGPEFLIYFQGTGAADDSGLPNDRFFAVRPEGSVSTLKIQRTERGDSAVYLCASSLGVADTQYFGPGTRLTVL.

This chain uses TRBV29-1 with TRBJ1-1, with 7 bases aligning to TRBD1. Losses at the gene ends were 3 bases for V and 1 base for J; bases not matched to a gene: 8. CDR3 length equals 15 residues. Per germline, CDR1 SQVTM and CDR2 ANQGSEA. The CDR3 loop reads CSVEGQHVSNTEAFF. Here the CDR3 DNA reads TGCAGCGTTGAGGGACAGCACGTTTCGAACACTGAAGCTTTCTTT.

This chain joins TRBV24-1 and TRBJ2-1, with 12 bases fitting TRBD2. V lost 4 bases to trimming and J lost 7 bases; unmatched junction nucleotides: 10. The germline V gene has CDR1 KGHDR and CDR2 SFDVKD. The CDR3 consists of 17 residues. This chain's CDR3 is CATSDSRLAGVKNEQFF. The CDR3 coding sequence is TGTGCCACCAGTGACTCCAGACTAGCGGGGGTAAAGAATGAGCAGTTCTTC.

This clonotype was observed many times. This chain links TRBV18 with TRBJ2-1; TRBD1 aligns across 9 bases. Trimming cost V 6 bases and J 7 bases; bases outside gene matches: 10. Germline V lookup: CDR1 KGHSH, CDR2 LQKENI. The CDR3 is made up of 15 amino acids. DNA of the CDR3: TGTGCCAGCTCTACCGGGACAGGGTTCGAGAATGAGCAGTTCTTC. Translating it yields CASSTGTGFENEQFF.

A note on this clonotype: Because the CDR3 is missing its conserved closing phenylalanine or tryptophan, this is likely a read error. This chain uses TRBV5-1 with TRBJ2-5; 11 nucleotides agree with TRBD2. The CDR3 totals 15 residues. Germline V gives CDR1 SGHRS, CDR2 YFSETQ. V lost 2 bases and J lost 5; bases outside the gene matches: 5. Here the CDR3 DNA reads TGCGCCAGCAGCTTTGGACTAGCGGGTACTGAGACCCAGTACCTC. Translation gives CASSFGLAGTETQYL.

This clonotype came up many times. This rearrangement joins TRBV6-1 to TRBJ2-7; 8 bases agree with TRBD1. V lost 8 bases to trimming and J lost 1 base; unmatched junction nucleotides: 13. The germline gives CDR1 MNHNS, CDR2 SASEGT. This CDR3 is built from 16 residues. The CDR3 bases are TGTGCCAGCGGAAGGGACAGGCTTTATCGATCCTACGAGCAGTACTTC. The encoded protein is CASGRDRLYRSYEQYF.

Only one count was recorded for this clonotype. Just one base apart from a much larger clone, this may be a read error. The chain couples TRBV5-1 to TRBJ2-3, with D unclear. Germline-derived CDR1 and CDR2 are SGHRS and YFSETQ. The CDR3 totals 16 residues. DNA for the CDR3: TGCGCCAGCAGCTTGGTTATGAGCAGGAGCACAGATACGCGGTATTTT. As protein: CASSLVMSRSTDTRYF.

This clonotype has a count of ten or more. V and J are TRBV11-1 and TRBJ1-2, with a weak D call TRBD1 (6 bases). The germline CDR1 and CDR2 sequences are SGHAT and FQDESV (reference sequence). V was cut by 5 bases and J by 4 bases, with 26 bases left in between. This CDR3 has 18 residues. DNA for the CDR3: TGTGCCAGCAGCCCCATCGGGACACCGACCCTCTACGGCTATGGCTACACCTTC. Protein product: CASSPIGTPTLYGYGYTF.

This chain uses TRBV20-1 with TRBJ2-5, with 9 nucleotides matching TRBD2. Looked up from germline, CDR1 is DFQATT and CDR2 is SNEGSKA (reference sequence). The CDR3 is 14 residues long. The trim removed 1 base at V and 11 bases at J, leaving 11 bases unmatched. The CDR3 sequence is CSARGLAGSEEQYF. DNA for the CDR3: TGCAGTGCTAGAGGGCTAGCGGGGAGTGAGGAGCAGTACTTC.

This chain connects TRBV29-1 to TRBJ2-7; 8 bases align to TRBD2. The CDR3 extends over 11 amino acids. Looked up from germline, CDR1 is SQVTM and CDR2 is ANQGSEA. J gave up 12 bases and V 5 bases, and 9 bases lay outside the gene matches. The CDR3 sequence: CSVLSGTGRYF. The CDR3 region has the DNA TGCAGCGTTCTTAGCGGGACGGGTCGGTACTTC.

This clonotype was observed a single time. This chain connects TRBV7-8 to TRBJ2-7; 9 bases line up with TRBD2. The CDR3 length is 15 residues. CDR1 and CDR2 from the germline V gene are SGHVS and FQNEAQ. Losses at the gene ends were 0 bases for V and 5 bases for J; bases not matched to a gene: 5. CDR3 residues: CASSLAAGGRNEQYF. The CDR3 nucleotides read TGTGCCAGCAGCTTAGCCGCGGGGGGGCGGAACGAGCAGTACTTC.

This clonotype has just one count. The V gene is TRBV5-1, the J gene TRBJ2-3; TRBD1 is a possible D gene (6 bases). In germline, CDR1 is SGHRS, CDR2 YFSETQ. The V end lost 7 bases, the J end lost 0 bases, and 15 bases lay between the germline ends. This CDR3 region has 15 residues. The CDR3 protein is CASGLDSSSTDTQYF. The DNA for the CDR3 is TGCGCCAGCGGCCTGGACAGTTCTAGCACAGATACGCAGTATTTT.

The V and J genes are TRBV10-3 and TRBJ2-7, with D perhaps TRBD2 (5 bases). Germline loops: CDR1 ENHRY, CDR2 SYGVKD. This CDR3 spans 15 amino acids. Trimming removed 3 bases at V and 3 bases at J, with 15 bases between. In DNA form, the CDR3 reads TGTGCCATCAGTGATTTAGAGGGTAGCAGCTACGAGCAGTACTTC. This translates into CAISDLEGSSYEQYF.

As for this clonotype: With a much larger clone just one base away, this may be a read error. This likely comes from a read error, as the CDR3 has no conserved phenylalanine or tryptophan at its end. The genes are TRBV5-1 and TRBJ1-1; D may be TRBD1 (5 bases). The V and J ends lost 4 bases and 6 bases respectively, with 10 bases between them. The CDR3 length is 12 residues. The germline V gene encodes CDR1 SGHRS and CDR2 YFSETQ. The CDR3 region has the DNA TGCGCCAGCAGCCTGGGGGTTTCTGAAGCTTTCTCT. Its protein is CASSLGVSEAFS.

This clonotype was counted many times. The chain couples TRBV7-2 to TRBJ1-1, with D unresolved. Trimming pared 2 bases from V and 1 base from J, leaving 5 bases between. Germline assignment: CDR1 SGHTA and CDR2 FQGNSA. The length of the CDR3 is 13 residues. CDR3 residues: CASSLSGNTEAFF. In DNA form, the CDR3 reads TGTGCCAGCAGCTTAAGCGGGAACACTGAAGCTTTCTTT.

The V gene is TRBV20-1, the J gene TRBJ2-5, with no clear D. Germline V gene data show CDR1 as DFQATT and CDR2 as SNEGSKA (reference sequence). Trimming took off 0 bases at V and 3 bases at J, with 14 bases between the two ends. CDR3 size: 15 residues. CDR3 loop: CSARDGHSLKETQYF. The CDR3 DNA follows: TGCAGTGCTAGAGATGGCCACAGCCTAAAAGAGACCCAGTACTTC.

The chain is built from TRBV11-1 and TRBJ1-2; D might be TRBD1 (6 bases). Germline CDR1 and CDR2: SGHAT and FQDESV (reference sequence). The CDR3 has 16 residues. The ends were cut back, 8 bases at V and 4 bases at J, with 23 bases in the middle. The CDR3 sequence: CASAGTVSDSLYGYTF. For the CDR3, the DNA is TGTGCCAGCGCGGGCACGGTATCGGACAGCCTCTATGGCTACACCTTC.

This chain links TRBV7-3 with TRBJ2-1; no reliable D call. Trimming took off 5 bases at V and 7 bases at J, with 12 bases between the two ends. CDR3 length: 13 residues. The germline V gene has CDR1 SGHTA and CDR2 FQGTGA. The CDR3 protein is CASSPEARNEQFF. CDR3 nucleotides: TGTGCCAGCAGCCCCGAGGCGAGGAATGAGCAGTTCTTC.

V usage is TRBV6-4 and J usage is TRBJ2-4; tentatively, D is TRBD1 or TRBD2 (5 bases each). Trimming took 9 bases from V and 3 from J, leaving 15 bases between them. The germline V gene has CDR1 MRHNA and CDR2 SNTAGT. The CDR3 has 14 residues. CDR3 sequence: CASARDASKNIQYF. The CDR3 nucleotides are TGTGCCAGTGCCCGGGACGCGAGCAAAAACATTCAGTACTTC.

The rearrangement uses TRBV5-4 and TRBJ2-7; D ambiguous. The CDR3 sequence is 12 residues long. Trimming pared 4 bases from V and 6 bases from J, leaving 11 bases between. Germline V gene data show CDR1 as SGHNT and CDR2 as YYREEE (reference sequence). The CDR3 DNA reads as TGTGCCAGCAGCCTGGATAACTCCGAGCAGTACTTC. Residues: CASSLDNSEQYF.

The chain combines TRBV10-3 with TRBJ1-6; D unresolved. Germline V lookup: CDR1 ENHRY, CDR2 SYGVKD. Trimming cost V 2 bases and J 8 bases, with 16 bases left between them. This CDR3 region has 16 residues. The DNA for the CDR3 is TGTGCCATCAGTGAGGTAGCGGGATACACGCATTCACCCCTCCACTTT. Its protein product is CAISEVAGYTHSPLHF.

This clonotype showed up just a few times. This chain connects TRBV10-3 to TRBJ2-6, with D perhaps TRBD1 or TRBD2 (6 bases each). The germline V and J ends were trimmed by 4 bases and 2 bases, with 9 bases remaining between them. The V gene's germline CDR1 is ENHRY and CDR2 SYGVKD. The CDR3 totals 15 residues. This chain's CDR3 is CAISVGGPGANVLTF. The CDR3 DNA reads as TGTGCCATCAGTGTTGGGGGGCCTGGGGCCAACGTCCTGACTTTC.